This T cell receptor (beta chain) emerged from a study of molecular identifiers for immune sequencing clone quantification. For the study at large: In replicates, RNA from around 18,000 or 91,000 naive CD8 cells was divided five ways and four parts were sequenced.

This clonotype was counted a single time. TCRdb called the PCR reads again in MiXCR, with one record for every CDR3 protein. The sample records some 590,000 distinct CDR3 sequences, over 25% being singletons. Germline CDR1 and CDR2: MNHEY and SMNVEV (reference sequence). V was clipped by 3 bases and J by 10 bases; unmatched bases: 4. This CDR3 region has 14 residues. The TCR sequence derives from a human donor in good health. Some libraries in this study had Jurkat cell RNA spiked in. J is TRBJ2-1 and V is TRBV27; 12 bases map to TRBD1. The sequenced material came from naive CD8+ T cells from blood, with Jurkat cell RNA spiked in. The sample's subset: FACS-sorted CD8+CD4-CCR7+CD45RA+ naive T cells. The CDR3 protein is CASSLGTGGWEQFF. The CDR3 bases are TGTGCCAGCAGTTTGGGGACAGGGGGCTGGGAGCAGTTCTTC.